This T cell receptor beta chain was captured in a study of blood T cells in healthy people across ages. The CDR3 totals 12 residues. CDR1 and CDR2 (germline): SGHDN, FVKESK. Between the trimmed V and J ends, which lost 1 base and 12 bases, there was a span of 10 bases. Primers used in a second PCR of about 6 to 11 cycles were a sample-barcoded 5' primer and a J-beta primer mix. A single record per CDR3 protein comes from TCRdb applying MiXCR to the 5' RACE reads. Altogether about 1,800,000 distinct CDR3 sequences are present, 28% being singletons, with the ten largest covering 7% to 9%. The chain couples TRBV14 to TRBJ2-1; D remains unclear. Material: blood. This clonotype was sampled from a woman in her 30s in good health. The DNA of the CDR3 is TGTGCCAGCAGCCAAGTTAGGGAAGGGCAGTTCTTC. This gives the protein CASSQVREGQFF.